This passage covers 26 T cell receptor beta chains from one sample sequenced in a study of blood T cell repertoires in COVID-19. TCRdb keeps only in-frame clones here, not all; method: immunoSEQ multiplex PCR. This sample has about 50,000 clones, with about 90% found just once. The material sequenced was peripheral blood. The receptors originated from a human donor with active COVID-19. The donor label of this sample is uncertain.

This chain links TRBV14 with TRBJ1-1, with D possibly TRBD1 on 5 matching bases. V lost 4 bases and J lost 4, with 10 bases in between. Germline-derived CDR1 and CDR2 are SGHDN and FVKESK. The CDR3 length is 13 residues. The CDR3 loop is CASSRRDFTEAFF. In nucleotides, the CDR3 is TGTGCCAGCAGCCGCAGGGATTTCACTGAAGCTTTCTTT.

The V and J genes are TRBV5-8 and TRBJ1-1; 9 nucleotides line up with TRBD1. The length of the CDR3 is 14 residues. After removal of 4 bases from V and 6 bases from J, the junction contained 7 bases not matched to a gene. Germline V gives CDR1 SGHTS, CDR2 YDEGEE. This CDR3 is CASSIQGASAEAFF. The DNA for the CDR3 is TGTGCCAGCAGCATACAGGGGGCGTCCGCTGAAGCTTTCTTT.

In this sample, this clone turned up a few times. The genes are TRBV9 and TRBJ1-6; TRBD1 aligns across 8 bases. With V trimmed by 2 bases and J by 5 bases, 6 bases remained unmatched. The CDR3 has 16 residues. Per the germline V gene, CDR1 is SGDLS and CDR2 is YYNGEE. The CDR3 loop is CASSVATGGNNSPLHF. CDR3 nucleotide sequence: TGTGCCAGCAGCGTTGCAACAGGGGGTAATAATTCACCCCTCCACTTT.

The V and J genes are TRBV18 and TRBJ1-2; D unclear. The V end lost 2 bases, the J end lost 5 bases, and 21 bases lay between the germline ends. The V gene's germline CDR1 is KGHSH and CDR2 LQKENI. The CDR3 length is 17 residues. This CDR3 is CASSPRTTWAPEYGYTF. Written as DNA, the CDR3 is TGTGCCAGCTCACCAAGAACAACATGGGCCCCAGAATATGGCTACACCTTC.

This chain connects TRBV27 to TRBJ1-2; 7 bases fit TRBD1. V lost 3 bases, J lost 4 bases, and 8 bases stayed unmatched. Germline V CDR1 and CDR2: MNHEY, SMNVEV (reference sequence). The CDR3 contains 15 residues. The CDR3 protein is CASSLSQGDFYGYTF. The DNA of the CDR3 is TGTGCCAGCAGTTTGAGTCAGGGGGATTTCTATGGCTACACCTTC.

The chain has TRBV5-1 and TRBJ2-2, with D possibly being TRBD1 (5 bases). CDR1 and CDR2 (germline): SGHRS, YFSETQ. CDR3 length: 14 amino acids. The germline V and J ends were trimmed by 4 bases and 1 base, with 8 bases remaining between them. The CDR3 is CASSGGQNTGELFF. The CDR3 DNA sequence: TGCGCCAGCAGCGGCGGACAGAACACCGGGGAGCTGTTTTTT.

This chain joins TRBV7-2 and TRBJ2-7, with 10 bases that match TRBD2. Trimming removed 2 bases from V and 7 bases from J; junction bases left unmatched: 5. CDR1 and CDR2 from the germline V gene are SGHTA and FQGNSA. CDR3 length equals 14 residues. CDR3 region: CASSLQTSGVEQYF. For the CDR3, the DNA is TGTGCCAGCAGCTTACAAACTAGCGGGGTGGAGCAGTACTTC.

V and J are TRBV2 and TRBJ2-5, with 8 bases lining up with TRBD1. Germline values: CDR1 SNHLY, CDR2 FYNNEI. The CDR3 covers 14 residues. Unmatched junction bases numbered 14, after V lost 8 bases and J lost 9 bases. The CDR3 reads CASAGGRGQAAQYF. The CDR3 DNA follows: TGTGCCAGCGCAGGAGGCAGGGGGCAGGCAGCCCAGTACTTC.

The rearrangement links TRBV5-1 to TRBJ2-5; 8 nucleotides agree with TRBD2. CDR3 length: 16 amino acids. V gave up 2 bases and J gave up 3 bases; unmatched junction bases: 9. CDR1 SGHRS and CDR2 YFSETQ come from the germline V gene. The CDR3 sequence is CASSLTGGSFEETQYF. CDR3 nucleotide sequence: TGCGCCAGCAGCTTAACGGGGGGGTCGTTTGAAGAGACCCAGTACTTC.

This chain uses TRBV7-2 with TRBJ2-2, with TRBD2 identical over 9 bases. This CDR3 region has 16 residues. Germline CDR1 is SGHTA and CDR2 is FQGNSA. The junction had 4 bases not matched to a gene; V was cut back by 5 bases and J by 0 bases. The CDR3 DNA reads TGTGCCAGCAGCCGTGTAGCGGGAGCGAACACCGGGGAGCTGTTTTTT. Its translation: CASSRVAGANTGELFF.

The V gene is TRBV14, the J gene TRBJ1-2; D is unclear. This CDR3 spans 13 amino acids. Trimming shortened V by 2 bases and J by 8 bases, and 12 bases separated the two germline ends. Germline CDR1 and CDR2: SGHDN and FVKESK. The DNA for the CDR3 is TGTGCCAGCAGCCAATACAGTGGTTCCGGCTACACCTTC. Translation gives CASSQYSGSGYTF.

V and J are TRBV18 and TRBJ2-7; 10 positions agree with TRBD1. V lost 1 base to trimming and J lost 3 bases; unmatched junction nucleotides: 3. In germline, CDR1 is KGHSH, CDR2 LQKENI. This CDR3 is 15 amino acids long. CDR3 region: CASSPLGTGVYEQYF. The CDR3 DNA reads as TGTGCCAGCTCACCACTCGGGACAGGGGTCTACGAGCAGTACTTC.

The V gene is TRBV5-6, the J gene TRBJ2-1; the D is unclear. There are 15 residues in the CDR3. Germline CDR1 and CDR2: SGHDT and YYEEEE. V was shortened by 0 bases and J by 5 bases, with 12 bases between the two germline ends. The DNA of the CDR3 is TGTGCCAGCAGCTTGGACACTTTCGCGGACAATGAGCAGTTCTTC. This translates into CASSLDTFADNEQFF.

CDR3 DNA sequence: TGTGCCAGCAGTTACTCGTCAGGGTTCACTGAAGCTTTCTTT. Translating it yields CASSYSSGFTEAFF. The chain combines TRBV6-6 with TRBJ1-1, with D tentatively TRBD1 (5 bases). In germline, CDR1 is MNHNY, CDR2 SVGAGI (reference sequence). Deletions cut 0 bases from V and 4 bases from J, with 9 bases between. CDR3 size: 14 residues.

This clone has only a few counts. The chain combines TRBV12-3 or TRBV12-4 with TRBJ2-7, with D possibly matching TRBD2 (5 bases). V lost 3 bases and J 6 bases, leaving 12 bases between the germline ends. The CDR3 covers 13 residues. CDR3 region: CASSFSLAGEQYF. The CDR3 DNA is TGTGCCAGCAGTTTCTCCCTAGCCGGCGAGCAGTACTTC.

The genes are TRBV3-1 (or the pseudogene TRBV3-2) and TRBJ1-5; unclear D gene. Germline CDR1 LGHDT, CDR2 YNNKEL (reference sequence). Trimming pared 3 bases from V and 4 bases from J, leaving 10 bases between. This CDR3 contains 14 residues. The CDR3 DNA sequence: TGTGCCAGCAGCCAGGCTTCTAGTAATCAGCCCCAGCATTTT. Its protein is CASSQASSNQPQHF.

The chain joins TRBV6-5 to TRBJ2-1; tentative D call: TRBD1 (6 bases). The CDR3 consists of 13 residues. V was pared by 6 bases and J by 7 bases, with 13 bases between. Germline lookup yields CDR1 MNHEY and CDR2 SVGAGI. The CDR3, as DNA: TGTGCCAGCAGACTTACTAGGGGGAATGAGCAGTTCTTC. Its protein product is CASRLTRGNEQFF.

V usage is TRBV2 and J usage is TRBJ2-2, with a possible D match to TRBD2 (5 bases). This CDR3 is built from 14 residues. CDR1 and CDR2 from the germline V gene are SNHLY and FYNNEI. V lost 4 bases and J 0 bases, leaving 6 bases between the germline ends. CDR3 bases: TGTGCCAGCAGTGCGGACTCGAACACCGGGGAGCTGTTTTTT. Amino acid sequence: CASSADSNTGELFF.

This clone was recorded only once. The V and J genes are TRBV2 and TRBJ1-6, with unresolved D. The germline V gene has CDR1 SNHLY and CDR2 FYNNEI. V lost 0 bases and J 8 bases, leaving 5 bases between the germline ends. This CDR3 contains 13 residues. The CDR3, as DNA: TGTGCCAGCAGTGAAGCTCCTGATTCACCCCTCCACTTT. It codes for CASSEAPDSPLHF.

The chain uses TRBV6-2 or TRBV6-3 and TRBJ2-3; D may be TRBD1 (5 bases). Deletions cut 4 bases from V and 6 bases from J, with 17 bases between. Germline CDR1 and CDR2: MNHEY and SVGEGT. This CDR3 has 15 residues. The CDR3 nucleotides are TGTGCCAGCAGTTGGGGCGACGAGCAAAGGGATACGCAGTATTTT. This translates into CASSWGDEQRDTQYF.

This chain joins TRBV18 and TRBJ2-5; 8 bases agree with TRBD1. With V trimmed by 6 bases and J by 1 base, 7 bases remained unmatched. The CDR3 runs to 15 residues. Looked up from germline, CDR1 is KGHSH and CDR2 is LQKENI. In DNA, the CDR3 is TGTGCCAGCTCGGGACGGACAGGGAGCCAAGAGACCCAGTACTTC. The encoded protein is CASSGRTGSQETQYF.

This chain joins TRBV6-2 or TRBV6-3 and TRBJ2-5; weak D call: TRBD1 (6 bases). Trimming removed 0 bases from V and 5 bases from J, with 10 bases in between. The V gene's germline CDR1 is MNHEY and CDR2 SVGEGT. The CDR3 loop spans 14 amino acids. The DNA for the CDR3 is TGTGCCAGCAGTTACTCGAGGGGGTTTGAGACCCAGTACTTC. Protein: CASSYSRGFETQYF.

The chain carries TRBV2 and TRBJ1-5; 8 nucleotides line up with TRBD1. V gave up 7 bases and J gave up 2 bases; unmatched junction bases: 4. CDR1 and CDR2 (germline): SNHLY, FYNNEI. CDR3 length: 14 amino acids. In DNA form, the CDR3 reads TGTGCCAGCAAACAGGGGGTCGGCAATCAGCCCCAGCATTTT. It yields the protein CASKQGVGNQPQHF.

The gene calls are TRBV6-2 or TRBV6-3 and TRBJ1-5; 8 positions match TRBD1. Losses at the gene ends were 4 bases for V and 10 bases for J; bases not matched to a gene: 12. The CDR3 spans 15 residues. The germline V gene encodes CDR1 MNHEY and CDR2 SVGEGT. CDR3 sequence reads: CASSWGRGQGAPQHF. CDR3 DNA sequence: TGTGCCAGCAGTTGGGGCCGAGGGCAGGGGGCTCCCCAGCATTTT.

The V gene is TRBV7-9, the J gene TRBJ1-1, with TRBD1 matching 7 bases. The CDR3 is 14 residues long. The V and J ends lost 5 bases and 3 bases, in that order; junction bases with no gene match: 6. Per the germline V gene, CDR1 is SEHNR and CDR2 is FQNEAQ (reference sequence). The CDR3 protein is CASSKVGTDTEAFF. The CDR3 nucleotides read TGTGCCAGCAGCAAGGTCGGGACAGACACTGAAGCTTTCTTT.

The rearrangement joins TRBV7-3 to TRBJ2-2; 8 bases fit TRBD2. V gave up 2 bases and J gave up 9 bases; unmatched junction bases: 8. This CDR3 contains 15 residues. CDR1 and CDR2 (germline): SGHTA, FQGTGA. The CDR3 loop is CASSLDGGARRELFF. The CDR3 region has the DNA TGTGCCAGCAGCTTAGACGGGGGGGCCCGGCGGGAGCTGTTTTTT.